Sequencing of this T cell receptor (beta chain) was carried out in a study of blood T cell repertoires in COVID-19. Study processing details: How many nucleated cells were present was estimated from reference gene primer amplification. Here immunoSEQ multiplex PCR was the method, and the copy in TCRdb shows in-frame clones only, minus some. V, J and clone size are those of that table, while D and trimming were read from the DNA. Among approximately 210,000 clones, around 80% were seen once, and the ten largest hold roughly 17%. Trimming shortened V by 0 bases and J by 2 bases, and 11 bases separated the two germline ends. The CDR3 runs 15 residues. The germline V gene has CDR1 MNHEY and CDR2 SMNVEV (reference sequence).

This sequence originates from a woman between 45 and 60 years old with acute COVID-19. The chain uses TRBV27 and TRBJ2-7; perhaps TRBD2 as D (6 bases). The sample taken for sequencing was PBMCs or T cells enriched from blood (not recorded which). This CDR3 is CASSLSSGLPYEQYV. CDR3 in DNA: TGTGCCAGCAGTTTATCATCGGGACTCCCCTACGAGCAGTACGTC.